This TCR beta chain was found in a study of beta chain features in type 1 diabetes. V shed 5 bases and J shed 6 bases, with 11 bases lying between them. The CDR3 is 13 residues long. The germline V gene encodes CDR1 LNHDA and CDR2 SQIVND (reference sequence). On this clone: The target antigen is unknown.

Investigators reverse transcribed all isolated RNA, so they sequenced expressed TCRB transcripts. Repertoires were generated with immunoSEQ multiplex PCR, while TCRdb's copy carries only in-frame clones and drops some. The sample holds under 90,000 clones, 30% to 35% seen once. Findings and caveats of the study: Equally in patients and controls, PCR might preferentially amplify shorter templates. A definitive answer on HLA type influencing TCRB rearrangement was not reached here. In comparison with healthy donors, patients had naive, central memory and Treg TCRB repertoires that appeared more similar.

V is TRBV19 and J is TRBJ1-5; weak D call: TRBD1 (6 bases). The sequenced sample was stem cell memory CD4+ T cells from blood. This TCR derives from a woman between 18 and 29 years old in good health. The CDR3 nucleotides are TGTGCCAGTAGTCAGGGGCTCGGTCAGCCCCAGCATTTT. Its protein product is CASSQGLGQPQHF.